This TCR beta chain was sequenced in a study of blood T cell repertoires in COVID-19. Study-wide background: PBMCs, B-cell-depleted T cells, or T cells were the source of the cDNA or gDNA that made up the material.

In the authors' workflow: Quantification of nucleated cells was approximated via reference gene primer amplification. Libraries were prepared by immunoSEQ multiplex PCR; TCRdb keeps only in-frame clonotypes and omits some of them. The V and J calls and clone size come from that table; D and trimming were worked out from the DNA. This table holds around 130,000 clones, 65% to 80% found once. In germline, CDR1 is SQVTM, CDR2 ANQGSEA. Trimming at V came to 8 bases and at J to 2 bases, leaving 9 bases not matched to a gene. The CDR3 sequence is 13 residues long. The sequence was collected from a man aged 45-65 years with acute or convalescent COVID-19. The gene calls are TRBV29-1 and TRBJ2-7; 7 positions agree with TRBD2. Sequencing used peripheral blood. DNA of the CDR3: TGCAGCCCGACGGAAGGACTAGCCTACGAGCAGTACGTC. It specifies CSPTEGLAYEQYV.